These T cell receptor beta chains were read from a single sample in a study of blood T cell repertoires in COVID-19. Sequencing was performed with immunoSEQ multiplex PCR; in TCRdb, only in-frame clones are kept and a portion is missing. This sample has about 180,000 clones; roughly 80% occur once, and the top ten carry 1.5% to 1.7%. Sequencing input: peripheral blood. All receptors come from a human donor in a cohort sampled during active COVID-19. The CDR3 runs from the conserved cysteine through the conserved F or W. Each record gives: J gene, V gene, CDR3 protein.

TRBJ2-5 TRBV5-1 CASSLAASGGRETQYF
TRBJ2-6 TRBV21-1 CASSNWGPSGANVLTF
TRBJ1-2 TRBV19 CASSESAGANYGYTF
TRBJ1-1 TRBV6-5 CASSYFPGGTEAFF
TRBJ1-1 TRBV19 CASRRGGSNTEAFF
TRBJ2-7 TRBV7-2 CASSLTPSTGRDEQYF
TRBJ2-7 TRBV9 CASSVARTGYLSYEQYF
TRBJ2-3 TRBV6-2/TRBV6-3 CASSYSGGFTDTQYF
TRBJ2-1 TRBV18 CASSDFGTPDNEQFF
TRBJ2-7 TRBV19 CASQGQTYPYEQYF
TRBJ2-3 TRBV7-9 CASSLHRTGGADTQYF
TRBJ2-7 TRBV4-2 CASSQDGNRGLYEQYF
TRBJ2-7 TRBV3-1/TRBV3-2 CASSRGTSTYEQYF
TRBJ1-1 TRBV18 CASSPRGGQGAFF
TRBJ2-1 TRBV9 CASSVAPAGGNNEQFF
TRBJ2-2 TRBV5-4 CASSLTVSNTGELFF
TRBJ2-7 TRBV7-3 CASSQDISYEQYF
TRBJ1-1 TRBV3-1/TRBV3-2 CASSDRGNTEAFF
TRBJ1-1 TRBV12-3/TRBV12-4 CASTRGENTEAFF
TRBJ2-3 TRBV11-1 CASLLGRGWNTDTQYF
TRBJ2-7 TRBV4-3 CASSQGLAGVEYF
TRBJ1-1 TRBV10-2 CATRRGTGGAEAFF
TRBJ1-2 TRBV29-1 CSVDPQGSRNGYTF
TRBJ1-1 TRBV11-3 CASSLKGANTEAFF
TRBJ2-7 TRBV7-2 CASSSPRGTPPYEQYF
TRBJ2-7 TRBV7-6 CASSLAGTGTSYEQYF
TRBJ2-5 TRBV10-1 CASSDGQGDKETQYF
TRBJ2-1 TRBV4-2 CASSQTSGVGNEQFF
TRBJ2-1 TRBV30 CAWSVKRLAGAYNEQFF
TRBJ1-4 TRBV15 CATSMDRQGNEKLFF
TRBJ2-1 TRBV18 CASSPPMTSGGEQFF
TRBJ2-7 TRBV3-1/TRBV3-2 CASSQEGLAAYEQYF
TRBJ2-1 TRBV5-3 CARSLTGTNNEQFF
TRBJ2-1 TRBV7-2 CASSLGLAGGNEQFF
TRBJ1-6 TRBV4-3 CASSQEARGGNSPLHF
TRBJ2-7 TRBV5-4 CASRTGSFDEQYF
TRBJ2-3 TRBV6-5 CASSPGDPDTQYF
TRBJ1-1 TRBV28 CASRAGTARTEAFF
TRBJ2-7 TRBV7-2 CASSLTSGNPDEQYF
TRBJ2-7 TRBV19 CASSISGGDTYEQYF